This T cell receptor beta chain emerged from a study of T cells in Graves' hyperthyroidism and ophthalmopathy. Study-wide background: Peripheral blood sampling occurred at initial diagnosis, before any treatment.

In germline, CDR1 is KGHSH, CDR2 LQKENI. V gave up 6 bases and J gave up 4 bases; unmatched junction bases: 8. This CDR3 has 15 residues. Absent ophthalmopathy progression within 18 months defined stable Graves' hyperthyroidism. Lactation, pregnancy, other autoimmune disease or uncontrolled infection led to exclusion of patients. Clinical symptoms, serum thyroxine and TRAb, thyroid ultrasound and orbital computed tomography together formed the diagnostic basis. The CDR3 regions of TCR beta were amplified from RNA transcripts. The primer set for the first-round RT-PCR of the TCR CDR3 was HTBI. TCRdb recomputed calls from the multiplex PCR reads with MiXCR, one row per CDR3 protein. The data show around 200,000 distinct CDR3 sequences, around 18% seen once.

The chain uses TRBV18 and TRBJ1-3, with 8 bases matching TRBD1. This TCR derives from a man aged 35-49 years with Graves' hyperthyroidism. The sample consisted of blood. In DNA form, the CDR3 reads TGTGCCAGCTCCCTCGCCGGACAGGGAGGAAACACCATATATTTT. Translated, it gives CASSLAGQGGNTIYF.